Following are 16 T cell receptor beta chains from one sample sequenced in a study of neoadjuvant anti-PD-1 for oral cavity cancer. Here immunoSEQ multiplex PCR was the method, and the copy in TCRdb shows in-frame clones only, minus some. The data contain around 62,000 clones, approximately 79% of them seen just once; the ten biggest clones take up just over 2.5%. Sequences were derived from PBMCs, sampled before nivolumab (anti-PD-1) treatment. Source of these receptors: a person aged 35 to 85 with oral cavity squamous cell carcinoma.

CDR3 bases: TGTGCCAGCTCACCACCGAACAGGTCCTCTGGAAACACCATATATTTT. It translates to CASSPPNRSSGNTIYF. V usage is TRBV18 and J usage is TRBJ1-3; TRBD1 might be the D (5 bases). Germline values: CDR1 KGHSH, CDR2 LQKENI. CDR3 length equals 16 residues. The ends were cut back, 0 bases at V and 0 bases at J, with 9 bases in the middle.

V usage is TRBV10-3 and J usage is TRBJ1-1; no definite D call. The germline gives CDR1 ENHRY, CDR2 SYGVKD. The CDR3 is made up of 13 amino acids. V was trimmed by 3 bases and J by 2 bases, leaving 7 bases between them. The DNA for the CDR3 is TGTGCCATCAGTGATAGAGGTAACACTGAAGCTTTCTTT. Its translation is CAISDRGNTEAFF.

The gene calls are TRBV7-2 and TRBJ1-2, with 9 positions matching TRBD1. The CDR3 extends over 15 amino acids. The V and J ends lost 0 bases and 5 bases, in that order; junction bases with no gene match: 4. Germline V gene data show CDR1 as SGHTA and CDR2 as FQGNSA. The CDR3, as DNA: TGTGCCAGCAGCTTAGCAGGAGACAGGGGGTATGGCTACACCTTC. Protein sequence: CASSLAGDRGYGYTF.

CDR3 amino acids: CASSESQGFLETQYF. The DNA for the CDR3 is TGTGCCAGCAGTGAATCCCAGGGGTTCTTAGAGACCCAGTACTTC. The chain combines TRBV25-1 with TRBJ2-5; TRBD1 might be the D (6 bases). The CDR3 contains 15 residues. The germline V gene has CDR1 MGHDK and CDR2 SYGVNS. V shed 1 base and J shed 4 bases, with 13 bases lying between them. Full variable domain (missing parts from reference TRBV25-1 and TRBJ2-5): EADIYQTPRYLVIGTGKKITLECSQTMGHDKMYWYQQDPGMELHLIHYSYGVNSTEKGDLSSESTVSRIRTEHFPLTLESARPSHTSQYLCASSESQGFLETQYFGPGTRLLVL.

V gene TRBV6-5 combines with J gene TRBJ1-5, with D perhaps TRBD1 (5 bases). The CDR3 runs 15 residues. With 4 bases removed from V and 2 bases from J, the gap between germline ends came to 12 bases. CDR1 is MNHEY, CDR2 SVGAGI, per germline. The CDR3 DNA sequence: TGTGCCAGCAGTTGGGGACCAGGGCGCAATCAGCCCCAGCATTTT. Encoded protein: CASSWGPGRNQPQHF.

V is TRBV15 and J is TRBJ2-3; D gene ambiguous. The CDR3 has 13 residues. Germline V gene data show CDR1 as LNHNV and CDR2 as YYDKDF (reference sequence). Trimming shortened V by 1 base and J by 4 bases, and 6 bases separated the two germline ends. CDR3 residues: CATSRGSPDTQYF. Written as DNA, the CDR3 is TGTGCCACCAGCAGAGGTAGCCCAGATACGCAGTATTTT.

The rearrangement joins TRBV29-1 to TRBJ1-3; D not resolved. Germline V gene lookup returns CDR1 SQVTM and CDR2 ANQGSEA. The V end was cut by 6 bases, the J end by 0 bases, with 6 bases between. The CDR3 length is 12 residues. The CDR3 bases are TGCAGCGTCACGACCTCTGGAAACACCATATATTTT. Translated, it gives CSVTTSGNTIYF.

This rearrangement joins TRBV29-1 to TRBJ1-6; D possibly corresponds to TRBD1 (5 bases). Germline V lookup: CDR1 SQVTM, CDR2 ANQGSEA. The V and J ends lost 7 bases and 9 bases respectively, with 22 bases between them. CDR3 size: 15 residues. DNA of the CDR3: TGCAGCGCCCGCTCCGGGACCCTAGATGGTTCACCCCTCCACTTT. As protein: CSARSGTLDGSPLHF.

The rearrangement joins TRBV6-5 to TRBJ1-2; 9 positions match TRBD1. The CDR3 runs 16 residues. Germline trimming cut 2 bases from V and 0 bases from J; bases unmatched to any gene: 4. Germline CDR1 MNHEY, CDR2 SVGAGI. The CDR3 nucleotides are TGTGCCAGCAGTTACAGGGGGACAGGGCCTAACTATGGCTACACCTTC. Translated: CASSYRGTGPNYGYTF.

The chain couples TRBV7-9 to TRBJ1-5; D is unresolved. The CDR3 runs 13 residues. Germline V gene lookup returns CDR1 SEHNR and CDR2 FQNEAQ (reference sequence). Trimming took off 5 bases at V and 3 bases at J, with 8 bases between the two ends. The CDR3 is CASSPLTNQPQHF. The DNA of the CDR3 is TGTGCCAGCAGCCCCTTAACCAATCAGCCCCAGCATTTT.

This sequence joins TRBV20-1 and TRBJ2-5, with D tentatively TRBD2 (6 bases). V was trimmed by 6 bases and J by 7 bases, leaving 12 bases between them. The length of the CDR3 is 11 residues. CDR1 and CDR2 (germline): DFQATT, SNEGSKA (reference sequence). CDR3 loop: CSAGRGGTQYF. DNA of the CDR3: TGCAGTGCCGGGCGGGGAGGGACCCAGTACTTC.

This clone has a single count. The CDR3 DNA reads as TGTGCCAGCAGCCCTAGCGGGAGGGCCGGGAATGAGCAGTTCTTC. Translated: CASSPSGRAGNEQFF. V gene TRBV9 combines with J gene TRBJ2-1; 12 nucleotides line up with TRBD2. This CDR3 has 15 residues. The germline gives CDR1 SGDLS, CDR2 YYNGEE. Trimming at V came to 4 bases and at J to 7 bases, leaving 6 bases not matched to a gene.

The gene calls are TRBV7-3 and TRBJ2-2; D remains unclear. Trimming pared 5 bases from V and 0 bases from J, leaving 10 bases between. There are 15 residues in the CDR3. CDR1 is SGHTA, CDR2 FQGTGA, per germline. CDR3 region: CASSPYTSNTGELFF. In DNA form, the CDR3 reads TGTGCCAGCAGCCCATACACCTCGAACACCGGGGAGCTGTTTTTT.

The rearrangement uses TRBV6-7 and TRBJ1-3; TRBD1 matches 8 bases. TRBV6-7 carries the ORF label, with uncertain function. The CDR3 consists of 15 residues. V dropped 4 bases and J dropped 3; count of bases not matched to a gene: 5. CDR3 region: CASSSTGEFGNTIYF. The CDR3 region has the DNA TGTGCCAGCAGTTCGACAGGGGAATTTGGAAACACCATATATTTT.

V gene TRBV5-1 combines with J gene TRBJ2-7; D unclear. The germline V gene encodes CDR1 SGHRS and CDR2 YFSETQ. The CDR3 runs 13 residues. V lost 2 bases, J lost 4 bases, and 10 bases lay in between. This chain's CDR3 is CASSFSMEYEQYF. In nucleotides, the CDR3 is TGCGCCAGCAGCTTTTCCATGGAATACGAGCAGTACTTC.

V usage is TRBV28 and J usage is TRBJ2-7; D tentatively reads TRBD1 or TRBD2 (5 bases each). V lost 2 bases and J 6 bases, leaving 11 bases between the germline ends. This CDR3 contains 13 residues. CDR1 and CDR2 from the germline V gene are MDHEN and SYDVKM. In DNA, the CDR3 is TGTGCCAGCAGTTTAGCAACGGGGACCGAGCAGTACTTC. Translation gives CASSLATGTEQYF.